This TCR beta chain was identified in a study of T cell clones after liver transplantation. Whole-study context: As an antigen-independent comparator, third-party-reactive TCRbeta sequences came from pre-transplant mixed lymphocyte reactions.

Data came from immunoSEQ multiplex PCR; TCRdb stores just in-frame clones and leaves some out. The data hold about 9,900 clones, with roughly 85% observed a single time. This CDR3 contains 14 residues. Trimming cost V 3 bases and J 4 bases, with 12 bases left between them. CDR1 is MGHRA and CDR2 is YSYEKL in the germline V gene. The genes are TRBV4-1 and TRBJ1-2; D is undetermined. This material consisted of CD8+ T cells from blood, taken before liver transplant. The receptor was isolated from a human donor who received a liver transplant. In nucleotides, the CDR3 is TGCGCCAGCAGCCAGGGAGACATGAGCTATGGCTACACCTTC. Translation: CASSQGDMSYGYTF.